This T cell receptor (delta chain) is from a study of gamma-delta T cells after stem cell transplantation. V was trimmed by 0 bases and J by 9 bases, leaving 16 bases between them. The germline CDR1 and CDR2 sequences are GEAIGNYY and EKD. CDR3 length: 14 amino acids. TCRdb re-called clones from the RT-PCR reads via CATT. The sample holds several hundred delta-chain clones, less than 35% seen once. Specimen: gamma-delta T cells. The receptor was derived from a human donor. It is not recorded whose cells these are; they may come from a transplant donor. This table probably holds off-target reads from a library built for another chain. The chain is built from TRDV2 and TRDJ1; possibly TRDD3 for D (6 bases). In DNA form, the CDR3 reads TGTGCCTGTGACACCGTACTGGGTCGTTGGGAACTCATCTTT. Residues: CACDTVLGRWELIF.